This record covers a single T cell receptor (beta chain). The record originates from a study of blood T cell repertoires in COVID-19. Across the study: The United States, Italy and Spain were the sources of the acute and convalescent COVID-19 samples. PBMCs, B-cell-depleted T cells, or T cells provided the cDNA or gDNA that made up the material.

Unmatched junction bases numbered 11, after V lost 5 bases and J lost 3 bases. This CDR3 region has 16 residues. The germline CDR1 and CDR2 sequences are SEHNR and FQNEAQ (reference sequence). Authors' data handling: Amplified reference gene primers provided the basis for estimating nucleated cell counts. This table comes from immunoSEQ multiplex PCR, and its TCRdb copy is limited to in-frame clones, with some not included. V and J calls and clone size are copied from that table; D and trimming were computed from the DNA. This table holds 210,000 or so clones, about 83% found once. This TCR was recovered from a man aged 50 to 59 with active or convalescent COVID-19. The sequenced sample was peripheral blood. The gene calls are TRBV7-9 and TRBJ2-3; 7 bases match TRBD1. CDR3 coding DNA: TGTGCCAGCAGCCTTGAGAGGGGGCGCGGAACAGATACGCAGTATTTT. Its translation: CASSLERGRGTDTQYF.